The 9 T cell receptor beta chains in this list originate from one sample, sequenced in a study of T cells after yellow fever vaccination (dated by TCRdb to the late 2010s). The protocol used for the library was 5' RACE. TCRdb lists the instrument as Illumina HiSeq 2500. The raw public reads went through TCRdb reprocessing: fastp at Q25, MiXCR clone calling, in-frame beta chains kept. All rows with the same CDR3 protein become a single entry with the most common DNA and genes. This sample comprises 25,000 to 30,000 distinct CDR3 sequences, about 5% of them detected only once. The top ten clonotypes cover about two fifths of the sample. The treatment or condition label, read with the paper, signifies: live attenuated yellow fever vaccine strain. The sample was CD8+ T cells sorted from PBMCs, taken 10 days after the yellow fever booster vaccination. These receptors were obtained from a man between 25 and 39 years old who received the YFV17D yellow fever vaccine.

This clonotype was detected ten times or more. J is TRBJ2-2 and V is TRBV18, with 7 bases that match TRBD1. Germline-derived CDR1 and CDR2 are KGHSH and LQKENI. The CDR3 has 16 residues. The V gene end was trimmed by 2 bases and the J gene end by 1 base; junction bases not matched to a gene: 4. The CDR3 nucleotides read TGTGCCAGCTCACCAACAGGGGAGCGGAACACCGGGGAGCTGTTTTTT. It translates to CASSPTGERNTGELFF.

There are many counts of this clonotype. This rearrangement joins TRBV14 to TRBJ2-7; perhaps TRBD1 as D (6 bases). The ends were cut back, 2 bases at V and 2 bases at J, with 10 bases in the middle. The CDR3 runs 14 residues. Germline V lookup: CDR1 SGHDN, CDR2 FVKESK. Here the CDR3 reads CASSQPDRPYEQYF. The CDR3 region has the DNA TGTGCCAGCAGCCAACCCGACAGGCCCTACGAGCAGTACTTC.

This clonotype came up many times. The rearrangement joins TRBV9 to TRBJ2-7; D possibly uses TRBD1 or TRBD2 (5 bases each). The CDR3 runs to 14 residues. CDR1 is SGDLS, CDR2 YYNGEE, per germline. Trimming took off 3 bases at V and 5 bases at J, with 15 bases between the two ends. The DNA for the CDR3 is TGTGCCAGCAGCGCATATGGGACCCGCGACGAGCAGTACTTC. Translating it yields CASSAYGTRDEQYF.

This clonotype was found many times. V gene TRBV25-1 combines with J gene TRBJ2-5; no clear D. CDR1 is MGHDK, CDR2 SYGVNS, per germline. The CDR3 is made up of 10 amino acids. V gave up 9 bases and J gave up 7 bases, with 9 bases separating them. The CDR3 nucleotides read TGTGCCAGTCAATCGGGGACCCAGTACTTC. This gives the protein CASQSGTQYF. The whole variable domain, filled in from reference TRBV25-1 and TRBJ2-5, reads EADIYQTPRYLVIGTGKKITLECSQTMGHDKMYWYQQDPGMELHLIHYSYGVNSTEKGDLSSESTVSRIRTEHFPLTLESARPSHTSQYLCASQSGTQYFGPGTRLLVL.

This clonotype came up many times. The chain links TRBV5-1 to TRBJ2-3; D may be TRBD2 (6 bases). The V and J ends lost 3 bases and 5 bases respectively, with 13 bases between them. The CDR3 spans 14 residues. From germline, CDR1 is SGHRS and CDR2 YFSETQ. CDR3 sequence (DNA): TGCGCCAGCAGCTCCGGACGGGGGAGAGATACGCAGTATTTT. Protein product: CASSSGRGRDTQYF.

In its sample, this clonotype was seen many times. The chain combines TRBV12-3 or TRBV12-4 with TRBJ2-5, with 15 bases fitting TRBD2. The CDR3 has 17 amino acids. V was pared by 7 bases and J by 2 bases, with 8 bases of the junction left unmatched. CDR3 loop: CASTPGLAGGPQETQYF. The CDR3 DNA is TGTGCCAGCACCCCGGGACTAGCGGGAGGACCTCAAGAGACCCAGTACTTC.

The sample holds many counts of this clonotype. The chain uses TRBV7-8 and TRBJ2-2, with TRBD1 as a possible D gene (6 bases). Trimming shortened V by 3 bases and J by 2 bases, and 10 bases separated the two germline ends. The germline V gene encodes CDR1 SGHVS and CDR2 FQNEAQ. CDR3 length equals 15 residues. The CDR3, as DNA: TGTGCCAGCAGCTTTTTGGGGGCAAACACCGGGGAGCTGTTTTTT. Its protein is CASSFLGANTGELFF. Using reference TRBV7-8 and TRBJ2-2 for the parts outside the CDR3, the full variable domain is GAGVSQSPRYKVAKRGQDVALRCDPISGHVSLFWYQQALGQGPEFLTYFQNEAQLDKSGLPSDRFFAERPEGSVSTLKIQRTQQEDSAVYLCASSFLGANTGELFFGEGSRLTVL.

At least ten counts were recorded for this clonotype. The CDR3 nucleotides read TGTGCCACCAGTGATTTAGGTCAGCCATGGAATGAGCAGTTCTTC. As protein: CATSDLGQPWNEQFF. The chain has TRBV24-1 and TRBJ2-1; no clear D. Germline values: CDR1 KGHDR, CDR2 SFDVKD. This CDR3 region has 15 residues. V was clipped by 1 base and J by 7 bases, with 13 bases between them.

This clonotype was counted ten times or more. This chain's CDR3 is CASSMVSGDEQFF. The CDR3, as DNA: TGTGCCAGTAGTATGGTTTCCGGCGATGAGCAGTTCTTC. The chain uses TRBV19 and TRBJ2-1; D gene unclear. The CDR3 runs 13 residues. CDR1 LNHDA and CDR2 SQIVND come from the germline V gene (reference sequence). V lost 3 bases and J lost 8, with 11 bases in between. Supplemented by reference TRBV19 and TRBJ2-1, the full variable domain reads DGGITQSPKYLFRKEGQNVTLSCEQNLNHDAMYWYRQDPGQGLRLIYYSQIVNDFQKGDIAEGYSVSREKKESFPLTVTSAQKNPTAFYLCASSMVSGDEQFFGPGTRLTVL.